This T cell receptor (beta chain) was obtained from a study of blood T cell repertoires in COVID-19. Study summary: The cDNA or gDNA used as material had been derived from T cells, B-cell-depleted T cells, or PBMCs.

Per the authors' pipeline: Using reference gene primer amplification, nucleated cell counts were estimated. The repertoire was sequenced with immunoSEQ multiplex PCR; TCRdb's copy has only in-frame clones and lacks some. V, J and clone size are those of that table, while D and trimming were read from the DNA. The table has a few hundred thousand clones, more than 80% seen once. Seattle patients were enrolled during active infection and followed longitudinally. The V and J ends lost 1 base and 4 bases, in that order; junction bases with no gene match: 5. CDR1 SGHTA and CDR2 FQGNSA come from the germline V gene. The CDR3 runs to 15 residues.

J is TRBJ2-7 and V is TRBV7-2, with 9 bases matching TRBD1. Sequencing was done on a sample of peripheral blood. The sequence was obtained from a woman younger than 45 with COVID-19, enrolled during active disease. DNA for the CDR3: TGTGCCAGCAGCTTAGAGGGACAGGGAGGGTACGAGCAGTACTTC. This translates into CASSLEGQGGYEQYF. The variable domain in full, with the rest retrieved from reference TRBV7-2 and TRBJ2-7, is GAGVSQSPSNKVTEKGKDVELRCDPISGHTALYWYRQSLGQGLEFLIYFQGNSAPDKSGLPSDRFSAERTGGSVSTLTIQRTQQEDSAVYLCASSLEGQGGYEQYFGPGTRLTVT.